This entry features one TCR beta chain sequence. The sample is drawn from a study of cytomegalovirus exposure and HLA in healthy donors. Vbeta (60) and Jbeta (13) primers were used in the PCR. Measured with immunoSEQ multiplex PCR; TCRdb has only the in-frame clones, and not every one. This sample has 150,000 to 200,000 clones, with roughly 77% found just once. The CDR3 spans 14 residues. CDR1 and CDR2 from the germline V gene are KGHSH and LQKENI. V gave up 4 bases and J gave up 2 bases, with 12 bases separating them. The clonotype comes from a woman in her fifties or sixties in good health and CMV-seronegative. Sequences were obtained from PBMCs. The genes are TRBV18 and TRBJ2-7, with D possibly TRBD2 on 5 matching bases. The CDR3 region is CASSRTEPPYEQYF. The CDR3 bases are TGTGCCAGCTCACGGACTGAACCACCCTACGAGCAGTACTTC. The full variable domain, completed using reference TRBV18 and TRBJ2-7, is NAGVMQNPRHLVRRRGQEARLRCSPMKGHSHVYWYRQLPEEGLKFMVYLQKENIIDESGMPKERFSAEFPKEGPSILRIQQVVRGDSAAYFCASSRTEPPYEQYFGPGTRLTVT.